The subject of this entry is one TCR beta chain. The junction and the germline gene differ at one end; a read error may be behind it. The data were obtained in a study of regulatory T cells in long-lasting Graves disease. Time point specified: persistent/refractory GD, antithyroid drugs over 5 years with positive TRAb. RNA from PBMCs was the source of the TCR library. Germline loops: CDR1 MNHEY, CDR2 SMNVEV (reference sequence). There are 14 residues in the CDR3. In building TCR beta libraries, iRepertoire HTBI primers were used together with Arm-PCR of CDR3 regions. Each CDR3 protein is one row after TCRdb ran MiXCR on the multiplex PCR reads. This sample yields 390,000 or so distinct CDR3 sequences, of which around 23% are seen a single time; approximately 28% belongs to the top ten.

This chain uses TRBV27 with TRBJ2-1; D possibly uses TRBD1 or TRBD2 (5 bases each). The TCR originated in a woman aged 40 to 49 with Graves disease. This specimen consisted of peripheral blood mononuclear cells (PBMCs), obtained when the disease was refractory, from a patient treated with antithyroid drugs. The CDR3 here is CASSLSAGGNGQFF. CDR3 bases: TGTGCCAGCAGTTTATCTGCTGGGGGTAATGGGCAGTTCTTC.